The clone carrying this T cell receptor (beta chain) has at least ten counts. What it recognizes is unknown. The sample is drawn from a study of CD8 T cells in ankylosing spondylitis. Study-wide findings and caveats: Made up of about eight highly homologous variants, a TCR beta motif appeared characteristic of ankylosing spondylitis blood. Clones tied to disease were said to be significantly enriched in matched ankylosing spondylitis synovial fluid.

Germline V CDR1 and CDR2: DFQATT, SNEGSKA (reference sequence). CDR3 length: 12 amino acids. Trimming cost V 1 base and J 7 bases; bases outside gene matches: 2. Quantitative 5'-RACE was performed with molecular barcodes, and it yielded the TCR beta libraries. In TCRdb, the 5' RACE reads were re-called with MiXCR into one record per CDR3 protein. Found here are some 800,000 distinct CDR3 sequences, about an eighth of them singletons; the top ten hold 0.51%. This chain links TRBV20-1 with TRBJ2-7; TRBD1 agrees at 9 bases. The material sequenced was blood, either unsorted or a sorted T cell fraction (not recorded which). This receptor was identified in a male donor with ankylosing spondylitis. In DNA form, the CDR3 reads TGCAGTGCTAGAGGGACAGGGGAGGAGCAGTACTTC. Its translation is CSARGTGEEQYF.